A single sample is the source of the 27 T cell receptor beta chains below, sequenced in a study of persistence of HIV-infected CD4 T cells. Their target antigens are unknown. This was the immunoSEQ version 4 assay in survey mode. Sequencing was performed with immunoSEQ multiplex PCR; in TCRdb, only in-frame clones are kept and a portion is missing. The sample yields 30,000 to 35,000 clones, 80% to 90% seen once. Cells were stimulated with CMV-infected fibroblast lysates at about 10 ug/mL. CD40L-negative CD69-negative CD45RO-high memory CD4+ T cells were sorted as populations depleted of antigen-responding cells. Material: CD4+ T cells sorted from PBMCs after 18-hour stimulation, obtained from a patient who received antiretroviral therapy. These receptors were collected from an adult man with HIV who was CMV-seropositive.

The chain uses TRBV25-1 and TRBJ1-2; D unclear. V lost 2 bases, J lost 8 bases, and 6 bases lay in between. This CDR3 has 11 amino acids. From germline, CDR1 is MGHDK and CDR2 SYGVNS. CDR3 loop: CASSEGRGYTF. CDR3 DNA: TGTGCCAGCAGTGAAGGGCGAGGCTACACCTTC.

The CDR3 region has the DNA TGTGCCAGCAGCTTATTAACCGGCGGGGAGCTGTTTTTT. Its protein product is CASSLLTGGELFF. The rearrangement links TRBV11-3 to TRBJ2-2; no reliable D call. CDR3 size: 13 residues. V lost 2 bases, J lost 7 bases, and 8 bases lay in between. Germline V lookup: CDR1 SGHNT, CDR2 YENEEA.

This clone was observed a single time. This sequence joins TRBV12-3 or TRBV12-4 and TRBJ1-6, with 8 bases identical to TRBD1. This CDR3 region has 13 residues. V lost 4 bases and J lost 10; bases outside the gene matches: 3. The CDR3 loop is CASSSDRESPLHF. In nucleotides, the CDR3 is TGTGCCAGCAGTTCGGACAGGGAATCACCCCTCCACTTT.

The J gene is TRBJ1-4, the V gene TRBV6-1, with a weak D call TRBD1 (5 bases). Germline CDR1 reads MNHNS; CDR2 reads SASEGT. The V gene lost 7 bases and the J gene lost 7 bases, with 13 bases spanning the gap. CDR3 length: 13 residues. DNA for the CDR3: TGTGCCAGCAACGGGGGAGCGGGTGAAAAACTGTTTTTT. Translating it yields CASNGGAGEKLFF.

This chain uses TRBV9 with TRBJ1-2; D perhaps matches TRBD1 (5 bases). V was cut by 7 bases and J by 2 bases, with 12 bases left in between. The CDR3 covers 13 residues. Per germline, CDR1 SGDLS and CDR2 YYNGEE. CDR3 loop: CASGSRENYGYTF. The CDR3 bases are TGTGCCAGCGGCTCCAGGGAGAACTATGGCTACACCTTC.

The gene calls are TRBV27 and TRBJ2-4; no reliable D call. The CDR3 extends over 13 amino acids. V lost 6 bases, J lost 1 base, and 7 bases lay in between. Looked up from germline, CDR1 is MNHEY and CDR2 is SMNVEV (reference sequence). The CDR3 DNA reads TGTGCCAGCAGCCCCCTCGCCAAAAACATTCAGTACTTC. It specifies CASSPLAKNIQYF.

This clone has more than one count but fewer than ten. The gene calls are TRBV30 and TRBJ1-4; the D gene is possibly TRBD1 (5 bases). Germline V gives CDR1 GTSNPN, CDR2 SVGIG (reference sequence). The CDR3 runs 13 residues. V was clipped by 2 bases and J by 3 bases, with 7 bases between them. The DNA for the CDR3 is TGTGCCTGGAGTACGGGGGCTAATGAAAAACTGTTTTTT. This gives the protein CAWSTGANEKLFF.

The chain has TRBV10-1 and TRBJ2-3; 8 bases are a match to TRBD2. Trimming cost V 3 bases and J 4 bases; bases outside gene matches: 9. The germline V gene has CDR1 WNHNN and CDR2 SYGVQD (reference sequence). CDR3 size: 16 residues. The CDR3 loop is CASSENRGGHADTQYF. In DNA form, the CDR3 reads TGCGCCAGCAGTGAAAACCGGGGGGGCCATGCAGATACGCAGTATTTT.

V and J are TRBV10-1 and TRBJ1-1; tentatively, D is TRBD1 (5 bases). From germline, CDR1 is WNHNN and CDR2 SYGVQD (reference sequence). The CDR3 has 12 amino acids. Trimming cost V 3 bases and J 5 bases, with 7 bases left between them. The CDR3, as DNA: TGCGCCAGCAGTGATCAGGGTACTGAAGCTTTCTTT. Amino acids: CASSDQGTEAFF.

The rearrangement links TRBV18 to TRBJ1-4; no reliable D call. This CDR3 contains 15 residues. Germline assignment: CDR1 KGHSH and CDR2 LQKENI. Trimming took 3 bases from V and 4 from J, leaving 12 bases between them. CDR3 nucleotides: TGTGCCAGCTCACCTCGTGAGGGATATAATGAAAAACTGTTTTTT. Residues: CASSPREGYNEKLFF.

This sequence joins TRBV4-3 and TRBJ2-1; D is ambiguous. V was cut by 4 bases and J by 1 base, with 14 bases left in between. The CDR3 totals 16 residues. CDR1 is LGHNA, CDR2 YSLEER, per germline. The chain's CDR3 is CASSPTAALSYNEQFF. The CDR3, as DNA: TGCGCCAGCAGCCCCACAGCTGCCCTTTCCTACAATGAGCAGTTCTTC.

The rearrangement uses TRBV18 and TRBJ2-5, with D tentatively TRBD1 (5 bases). Trimming pared 4 bases from V and 4 bases from J, leaving 10 bases between. The CDR3 contains 13 residues. CDR1 is KGHSH, CDR2 LQKENI, per germline. Here the CDR3 reads CASSLGHGETQYF. For the CDR3, the DNA is TGTGCCAGCTCACTAGGACACGGAGAGACCCAGTACTTC.

The CDR3 spells CASSPAGISGNTIYF. The CDR3 bases are TGTGCCAGCAGCCCGGCGGGGATCTCTGGAAACACCATATATTTT. The gene calls are TRBV5-5 and TRBJ1-3; no definite D call. The CDR3 runs to 15 residues. The V and J ends lost 4 bases and 0 bases respectively, with 11 bases between them. The germline V gene has CDR1 SGHKS and CDR2 YYEKEE (reference sequence).

This clone was found a few times. The chain combines TRBV30 with TRBJ2-7, with TRBD1 identical over 8 bases. This CDR3 is built from 16 residues. CDR1 and CDR2 (germline): GTSNPN, SVGIG (reference sequence). With V trimmed by 1 base and J by 1 base, 9 bases remained unmatched. The CDR3 DNA sequence: TGTGCCTGGAGTGGTGGGACAGGCACTATATCCTACGAGCAGTACTTC. This encodes CAWSGGTGTISYEQYF.

The V call is TRBV5-4, the J call TRBJ2-3, with 8 bases matching TRBD1. The trim removed 1 base at V and 4 bases at J, leaving 5 bases unmatched. The length of the CDR3 is 15 residues. The germline V gene has CDR1 SGHNT and CDR2 YYREEE (reference sequence). This CDR3 reads CASSLKTGVSDTQYF. In DNA, the CDR3 is TGTGCCAGCAGCTTGAAGACAGGGGTGTCAGATACGCAGTATTTT.

This chain's CDR3 is CASSLPFETQYF. The CDR3 DNA sequence: TGTGCCAGCAGCTTACCTTTTGAGACCCAGTACTTC. The chain couples TRBV13 to TRBJ2-5; D is undetermined. The CDR3 extends over 12 amino acids. Germline values: CDR1 PRHDT, CDR2 FYEKMQ (reference sequence). V lost 2 bases and J lost 5, with 6 bases in between.

The chain has TRBV7-9 and TRBJ1-1; 8 bases align to TRBD1. CDR1 and CDR2 (germline): SEHNR, FQNEAQ (reference sequence). CDR3 length equals 15 residues. With V trimmed by 1 base and J by 1 base, 2 bases remained unmatched. CDR3 in DNA: TGTGCCAGCAGCTTAGGCGGGACAGGGAACACTGAAGCTTTCTTT. Residues: CASSLGGTGNTEAFF.

This rearrangement joins TRBV18 to TRBJ1-2; perhaps TRBD1 as D (6 bases). CDR1 is KGHSH and CDR2 is LQKENI in the germline V gene. The CDR3 length is 15 residues. Trimming stripped 3 bases from V and 4 bases from J, with 15 bases between. The CDR3 DNA is TGTGCCAGCTCACCCACTGTGACAGGATCCTATGGCTACACCTTC. This encodes CASSPTVTGSYGYTF. The variable domain in full, completed from reference TRBV18 and TRBJ1-2, reads NAGVMQNPRHLVRRRGQEARLRCSPMKGHSHVYWYRQLPEEGLKFMVYLQKENIIDESGMPKERFSAEFPKEGPSILRIQQVVRGDSAAYFCASSPTVTGSYGYTFGSGTRLTVV.

The chain recombines TRBV4-2 with TRBJ2-7, with D hard to call. Germline CDR1 and CDR2: LGHNA and YNFKEQ. V dropped 1 base and J dropped 6 bases, with 7 bases sitting between them. The CDR3 is 12 residues long. As DNA, the CDR3 is TGTGCCAGCAGCCAAGCTGGGGTCGAGCAGTACTTC. This sequence encodes CASSQAGVEQYF.

This CDR3 reads CASSLDRVGGYTF. The CDR3 nucleotides are TGCGCCAGCAGCCTCGACAGGGTGGGCGGCTACACCTTC. The chain joins TRBV4-1 to TRBJ1-2; 7 nucleotides match TRBD1. The germline CDR1 and CDR2 sequences are MGHRA and YSYEKL. CDR3 length: 13 residues. The V and J ends lost 4 bases and 8 bases, in that order; junction bases with no gene match: 7.

The chain is built from TRBV29-1 and TRBJ1-4; 8 bases are shared with TRBD1. Germline V gives CDR1 SQVTM, CDR2 ANQGSEA. V was pared by 7 bases and J by 4 bases, with 8 bases of the junction left unmatched. The CDR3 has 14 residues. DNA for the CDR3: TGCAGCGCCGGGGACAGGACCCTTAATGAAAAACTGTTTTTT. It encodes CSAGDRTLNEKLFF.

The genes are TRBV28 and TRBJ2-7; 7 nucleotides line up with TRBD1. CDR1 is MDHEN and CDR2 is SYDVKM in the germline V gene. The CDR3 is made up of 16 amino acids. Trimming took 4 bases from V and 4 from J; bases not matched to a gene: 13. The CDR3 coding sequence is TGTGCCAGCAGTTGGCCCTTTCAGGCAGGGGGATACGAGCAGTACTTC. Translation: CASSWPFQAGGYEQYF.

The chain carries TRBV3-1 (or the pseudogene TRBV3-2) and TRBJ1-1; 8 positions match TRBD1. Losses at the gene ends were 4 bases for V and 0 bases for J; bases not matched to a gene: 4. The CDR3 loop spans 15 amino acids. The germline V gene encodes CDR1 LGHDT and CDR2 YNNKEL (reference sequence). CDR3 region: CASSRPGQVNTEAFF. CDR3 in DNA: TGTGCCAGCAGCCGTCCGGGACAGGTGAACACTGAAGCTTTCTTT.

The rearrangement links TRBV6-1 to TRBJ1-1, with 8 bases that match TRBD1. This CDR3 is built from 15 residues. Unmatched junction bases numbered 10, after V lost 5 bases and J lost 5 bases. The V gene's germline CDR1 is MNHNS and CDR2 SASEGT. CDR3 in amino acids: CASSHDRGPSTEAFF. The CDR3 nucleotides read TGTGCCAGCAGTCACGACAGGGGTCCGTCGACTGAAGCTTTCTTT.

This clone was counted only a few times. The chain recombines TRBV2 with TRBJ1-5; D is ambiguous. The CDR3 runs to 14 residues. The ends were cut back, 5 bases at V and 4 bases at J, with 12 bases in the middle. CDR1 is SNHLY and CDR2 is FYNNEI in the germline V gene. CDR3 sequence (DNA): TGTGCCAGCAGTCCCGGGAGGAAAAATCAGCCCCAGCATTTT. Amino acids: CASSPGRKNQPQHF. Supplemented by reference TRBV2 and TRBJ1-5, the full variable domain reads EPEVTQTPSHQVTQMGQEVILRCVPISNHLYFYWYRQILGQKVEFLVSFYNNEISEKSEIFDDQFSVERPDGSNFTLKIRSTKLEDSAMYFCASSPGRKNQPQHFGDGTRLSIL.

The V call is TRBV5-5, the J call TRBJ2-2; 10 bases line up with TRBD1. The germline CDR1 and CDR2 sequences are SGHKS and YYEKEE (reference sequence). This CDR3 has 14 amino acids. Trimming at V came to 4 bases and at J to 6 bases, leaving 3 bases not matched to a gene. The CDR3 nucleotides read TGTGCCAGCAGCAGACAGGGGGCCGCCGGGGAGCTGTTTTTT. Amino acids: CASSRQGAAGELFF.

This clone was seen just once. The rearrangement joins TRBV5-1 to TRBJ2-7; 10 bases agree with TRBD1. Germline CDR1 reads SGHRS; CDR2 reads YFSETQ. With 2 bases clipped from V and 6 bases from J, the junction kept 5 bases outside the gene matches. This CDR3 contains 14 residues. The CDR3 here is CASSLPGQGTEQYF. In DNA, the CDR3 is TGCGCCAGCAGCTTACCGGGACAGGGGACCGAGCAGTACTTC.